This T cell receptor (beta chain) was documented in a study of spatial heterogeneity in lung cancer. The time point is: blood at routine non-recurrence follow-up after resection. This clonotype came up a few times. TCR cDNA molecules were tagged individually, and each one carried a unique molecular identifier. TCRdb reprocessed the 5' RACE reads via MiXCR and lists one record per CDR3 protein. The sample contains 85,000 to 100,000 distinct CDR3 sequences, roughly a fifth of which appear only once. Per germline, CDR1 GTSNPN and CDR2 SVGIG (reference sequence). CDR3 length equals 12 residues. V was shortened by 2 bases and J by 7 bases, with 11 bases between the two germline ends.

Sequenced here: PBMCs, sampled at follow-up. The chain joins TRBV30 to TRBJ1-2; a weak D match, TRBD1 (5 bases). The TCR originated in a male donor with early-stage non-small cell lung cancer. The CDR3 DNA sequence: TGTGCCTGGAGTCCTGGGGCTGGTGGCTACACCTTC. Its translation is CAWSPGAGGYTF.